The sequence of this T cell receptor (beta chain) was determined in a study of shared clonotypes between healthy human individuals (dated by TCRdb to 2020 to 2021). For the wider study: The cohort included a few men and a couple of women between 18 and 49 years of age. For each donor, CD4 naive and CD4 memory were each given three plates, CD8 naive was given two plates, and CD8 memory was given one plate. To estimate repertoire size and how much clonotypes are shared between individuals, the study performed deep sequencing of blood TCR repertoires from 4 to 6 healthy adults. Different laboratories and diverse techniques were used to prepare libraries and sequence TCR repertoires, to increase sequencing depth and limit assay-specific biases. Leukapheresis yielded between about 0.94 and 10 billion PBMCs per donor. What the authors observed across the whole study: About 5% of naive CD4, 3.5% of naive CD8, about 2.1% of memory CD4, and about 0.4% of memory CD8 clonotypes were shared across four donors. Compared with non-shared clonotypes, the clonotypes found in all four sorted-subset donors had higher generation probabilities. Sampling was limited to blood, and TCR repertoires in tissue likely differ from TCR repertoires in blood. Even with the large sequencing depth, rarefaction of the sorted-subset datasets indicated that sequencing was incomplete. Because the study included a small number of donors, the genetic and exposure-history diversity represented was limited. Pairwise subsampling led to the expectation that sequencing depth would affect the degree of clonotype sharing among donors. Estimated clonotype richness was generally larger for naive than for memory subsets.

Using the deep immunoSEQ assay, multiplex PCR amplified TCR CDR3 regions from genomic DNA. Genomic DNA extracted from each cell subset was distributed evenly over all wells of several immunoSEQ 96-well plates, and each plate served as one replicate. Each replicate PCR for sorted subsets received about 180 ng genomic DNA, equal to about 30,000 T cell genomes. The purified libraries were quantified using a Qubit 3.0 fluorometer, sized with a Bioanalyzer 2100, and then quantified again using the KAPA Library Quantification kit. A separate single-read 150-cycle Illumina NextSeq 550 flow cell was used to sequence each immunoSEQ 96-well plate. From the authors' description of their analysis: Because the immunoSEQ output included only junctional sequences and no quality scores, the filtering could not be the same as the filtering used for full-length reads. To assign V/J genes and CDR3, sequences were annotated against IMGT germline references using PyIR, a Python wrapper for IgBLAST v1.9. Reads were removed for weak V/J assignments (E-value above 1e-6), missing CDR3, stop codons, out-of-frame junctions, or ambiguous translated residues. V3J clonotypes were defined as sequences sharing an identical inferred V gene, J gene, and CDR3 amino acid sequence. To compute the percentage overlap between repertoires, the number of shared unique clonotypes was divided by the size of the smaller repertoire. RTK rarefaction, the Chao1 estimator, and Recon v2.1 estimates of unobserved clonotypes were used to assess repertoire richness. Generation probabilities for all TCRbeta clonotypes obtained by the gDNA method from several donors were computed using OLGA. Sourced from immuneACCESS, this table was stored by TCRdb with only in-frame sequences that have V and J called. A share of the clones is absent; for the studies checked, an unresolved V gene accounts for under half, and the remainder has no known explanation. V, J and clone size were drawn from that table, and D and trimming were deduced from the DNA. Here the sample has roughly 2.4 million clones; more than 90% occur a single time. The ten largest clones add up to over 0.1% of the sample.

The donors were healthy, HIV-negative adults who had no recently reported acute infections or vaccinations. Only Caucasian adults living in Nashville, Tennessee, USA were represented among the donors. CD4+ T cells were enriched by magnetic negative selection; naive cells were then positively selected on CD45RA, and the negative fraction formed the memory subset. Blood was collected by leukapheresis, and PBMCs were isolated by Ficoll-Histopaque density gradient centrifugation and then cryopreserved in liquid nitrogen vapor phase. Analytical flow cytometry was used to check the purity and quantity of each magnetically sorted T cell population. From each sorted fraction, genomic DNA was isolated and quantified by UV absorbance on a Nanodrop 2000c. As to this clone: The clone's antigen remains unknown. No base quality values were provided; no much bigger clone lies one nucleotide off.

Source material: naive CD4+ T cells sorted from blood. The sample's cell subset or site label is to be understood as: CD45RA+ positively selected. The source is a young man in good health.

The CDR3 protein sequence reads: CASRMGTLRSGELFF. The sequenced DNA is TGTGCCAGCCGGATGGGGACGCTTAGATCCGGGGAGCTGTTTTTT. The chain was built from TRBV2 and TRBJ2-2; the D gene assignment is perhaps TRBD1 or TRBD2, with each matching 5 bases. The junction shows trimming of 8 bases on V and 6 bases on J, plus 19 bases between the germline ends. Taken from the germline V gene, the CDR1 and CDR2 loops are SNHLY and FYNNEI. Including cysteine and phenylalanine, the CDR3 has 15 amino acids. The only DNA kept is the CDR3, 45 bases in frame from the first base. Beyond the CDR3, the reference TRBV2 and TRBJ2-2 genes provide the residues; the full variable domain reads: EPEVTQTPSHQVTQMGQEVILRCVPISNHLYFYWYRQILGQKVEFLVSFYNNEISEKSEIFDDQFSVERPDGSNFTLKIRSTKLEDSAMYFCASRMGTLRSGELFFGEGSRLTVL.